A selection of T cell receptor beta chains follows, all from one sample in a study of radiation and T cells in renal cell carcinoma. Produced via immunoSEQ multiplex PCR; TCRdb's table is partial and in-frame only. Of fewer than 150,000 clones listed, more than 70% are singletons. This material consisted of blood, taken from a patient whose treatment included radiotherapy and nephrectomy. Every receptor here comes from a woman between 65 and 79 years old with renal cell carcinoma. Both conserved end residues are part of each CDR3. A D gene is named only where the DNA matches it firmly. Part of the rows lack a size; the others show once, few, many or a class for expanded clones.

TGCAGCGTTGGCGGGGGACTTAACTATGGCTACACCTTC,CSVGGGLNYGYTF,NA,TRBV29-1,once,TRBJ1-2
TGCAGTGCCCGGAACACCGGGGAGCTGTTTTTT,CSARNTGELFF,NA,TRBV20-1,once,TRBJ2-2
TGTGCCAGCAGCTTAGTCTCCCGACAGGGGTCCTACAATGAGCAGTTCTTC,CASSLVSRQGSYNEQFF,TRBD1,TRBV7-8,NA,TRBJ2-1
TGTGCTAGCAGCTTAGGGAGGGGGCAAGAGACCCAGTACTTC,CASSLGRGQETQYF,NA,TRBV7-7,NA,TRBJ2-5
TGTGCCAGTAGTCTCCGGAGGGGGCACTCCTACGAGCAGTACTTC,CASSLRRGHSYEQYF,NA,TRBV19,NA,TRBJ2-7
TGTGCCAGCAGTTATCTAGCGGGGGGGCCTTCGACAGATACGCAGTATTTT,CASSYLAGGPSTDTQYF,TRBD2,TRBV25-1,NA,TRBJ2-3
TGTGCCAGCAGCCAAGAATCATACAGAGGGAAAGGGACCATATATTTT,CASSQESYRGKGTIYF,NA,TRBV5-4,NA,TRBJ1-3
TGTGCCAGCAGCTTAACGGGACAGGGGGCGTATGGGGCCAACGTCCTGACTTTC,CASSLTGQGAYGANVLTF,TRBD1,TRBV7-9,NA,TRBJ2-6
TGTGCCAGCAGCCAAGACCGGACAGGGGGTTACGAGCAGTACTTC,CASSQDRTGGYEQYF,TRBD1,TRBV7-9,NA,TRBJ2-7
TGTGCCAGCAGCTCCGGACAGGGGAGGTGGCCCCAGCATTTT,CASSSGQGRWPQHF,TRBD1,TRBV5-6,NA,TRBJ1-5